This TCR beta chain originates from a study of T cells after yellow fever vaccination (dated by TCRdb to about 2019). Regarding the research as a whole: The SMART-Seq v4 Ultra Low Input RNA kit was used to prepare libraries from fractions with low cell numbers. To follow T-cell clones before and after both primary and booster YFV17D yellow fever vaccination, bulk TCR alpha and beta repertoires underwent longitudinal sequencing. Two healthy male donors, one aged 18 to 30 and one aged 30 to 40 years, made up the cohort. Blood was collected at multiple timepoints before and after primary and secondary immunization, and bulk PBMC replicates and cell subsets were isolated. The paper's findings and limits, for the study overall: Compared with the primary T-cell response, the secondary T-cell response was faster but weaker, reaching its peak on day 5 rather than on day 15. Most clones expanded after primary vaccination (about 96% of CD4 and roughly 91% of CD8) were re-detected after the booster, suggesting that broad memory maintenance occurred. Because abundant contaminating clonotypes from the bulk population could be contained in FACS-sorted repertoires, computational filtering was required. Only a couple of donors were included in the study, so the extent to which the findings can be generalized is limited. A small share of clonotypes was detected in both CD4 and CD8 compartments, with the overlap likely arising from convergent recombination.

The intended sense of this specimen's treatment or condition label: live attenuated yellow fever vaccine strain. A standard Ficoll-Paque protocol was used to isolate PBMCs from peripheral blood. CD4 and CD8 T-cell fractions were isolated with Dynabeads CD4 and CD8 positive selection kits. TriZol was used to extract RNA from bulk PBMCs, CD4 and CD8 fractions, and dextramer-positive and dextramer-negative fractions. CDR1 MNHEY and CDR2 SVGEGT are derived from the germline V gene. The CDR3 holds 11 amino acids from the cysteine to the phenylalanine. This entry keeps only the CDR3 DNA: 33 bases, framed from base 1. Trimming at the junction amounts to 7 bases on V and 10 bases on J, and the germline ends lie 11 bases apart. The sample was run on an Illumina NovaSeq 6000. TCR cDNA was synthesized by 5'RACE template switching, through which a universal primer site and unique molecular identifiers were introduced. Priming for cDNA synthesis came from both the TCR alpha and TCR beta constant segments. Library amplification involved two PCR steps, and the second step added sample barcodes and sequencing adapters. Sequencing of libraries was performed on Illumina HiSeq 2500 (2x100 bp) or NovaSeq (2x150 bp). The original methods were these. MIGEC handled demultiplexing of reads and collapsing into UMI consensus sequences, while MiXCR performed V(D)J alignment. Using edgeR on replicate PBMC samples, clonotypes were called vaccine-responding if FDR was below 0.01 and the log2 fold change was above 5 up to day 15. CD4 or CD8 identity was assigned to each bulk clonotype according to whether the clonotype was present at higher abundance in the sequenced CD4 repertoire or the sequenced CD8 repertoire. TCRdb trimmed public reads at Q25 via fastp, called clones via MiXCR and kept in-frame beta chains. CDR3 protein sequences are deduplicated, and each keeps its most common genes and DNA. The V and J calls follow TCRdb's processing rather than the paper's. The sample profile shows hundreds of thousands of distinct CDR3 sequences; around 12% of them were found once. The ten largest make up 3.2% of the sample.

As regards this clonotype: Its antigen is currently not known. No much larger clone exists at a distance of one base, and base qualities are not known.

Sequencing was performed on CD4+ T cells sorted from PBMCs, taken 15 days after the yellow fever booster vaccination. The chain is encoded by TRBV6-2 or TRBV6-3 joined to TRBJ2-1; TRBD1 might be the D gene, on 6 matching bases. The clonotype originates from a man aged 18 to 30 who received the YFV17D yellow fever vaccine. CDR3 region: CASTQGREQFF. The bases are TGTGCCAGCACACAGGGACGCGAGCAGTTCTTC.